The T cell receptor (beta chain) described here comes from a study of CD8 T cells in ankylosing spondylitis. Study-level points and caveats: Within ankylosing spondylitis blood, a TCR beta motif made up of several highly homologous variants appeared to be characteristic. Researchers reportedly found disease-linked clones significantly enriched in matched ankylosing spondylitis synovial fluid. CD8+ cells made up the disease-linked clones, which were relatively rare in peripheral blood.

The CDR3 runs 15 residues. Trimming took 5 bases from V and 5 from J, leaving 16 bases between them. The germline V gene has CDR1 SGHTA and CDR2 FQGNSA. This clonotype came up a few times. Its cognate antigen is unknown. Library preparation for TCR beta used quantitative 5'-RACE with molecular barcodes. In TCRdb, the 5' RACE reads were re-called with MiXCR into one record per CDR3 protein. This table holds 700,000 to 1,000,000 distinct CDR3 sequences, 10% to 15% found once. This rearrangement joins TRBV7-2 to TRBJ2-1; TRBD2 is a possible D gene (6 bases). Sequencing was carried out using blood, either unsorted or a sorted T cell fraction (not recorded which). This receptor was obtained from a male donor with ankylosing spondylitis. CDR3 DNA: TGTGCCAGCAGCCGCCCGCGACGCGGGAACAATGAGCAGTTCTTC. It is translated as CASSRPRRGNNEQFF.